This TCR beta chain was observed in a study of long-term antiretroviral therapy in people with HIV. V gave up 0 bases and J gave up 0 bases, with 10 bases separating them. Germline CDR1 is SGHNT and CDR2 is YYREEE (reference sequence). The CDR3 contains 15 residues. It was version v3.0 of the immunoSEQ assay that was run at survey level. Profiling relied on immunoSEQ multiplex PCR, and the TCRdb table lists in-frame clones only, not all of them. The top ten hold 10% of the sample, which has about 36,000 clones, over 75% seen once. This sequence joins TRBV5-4 and TRBJ2-7; tentative D call: TRBD2 (5 bases). The receptor's source is a man aged 18 to 30 with HIV. The input for sequencing was unsorted PBMCs, taken 2.2 years after starting antiretroviral therapy. The CDR3 bases are TGTGCCAGCAGCTTGGCGGCGGGCCTCTCCTACGAGCAGTACTTC. It encodes CASSLAAGLSYEQYF.